A selection of T cell receptor beta chains follows, all from one sample in a study of cytomegalovirus exposure and HLA in healthy donors. Profiled with immunoSEQ multiplex PCR; TCRdb holds only in-frame clones, not every one. The top ten hold around 1.9% of the sample, which has about 190,000 clones, around 81% seen once. Material for sequencing was PBMCs. These receptors all stem from a woman under 30 in good health and CMV-seropositive. CDR3s include the opening cysteine and the closing phenylalanine or tryptophan. A D gene is named only where the DNA matches it firmly. The size entry is marked missing in some rows and otherwise reads once, few, many or a size class.

.	TRBD2	TRBJ2-7	TRBV5-1	TGCGCCAGCAGCCTCATTACCCTAGCGGGGGGTACCTACGAGCAGTACTTC	CASSLITLAGGTYEQYF
.	.	TRBJ1-1	TRBV6-5	TGTGCCAGCAGCTACCTCGCGGGGGGGAACATCGCTGAAGCTTTCTTT	CASSYLAGGNIAEAFF
.	.	TRBJ1-3	TRBV6-5	TGTGCCAGCAGTCAACAGCGGGGAAACACCATATATTTT	CASSQQRGNTIYF
.	TRBD2	TRBJ2-5	TRBV5-4	TGTGCCAGCAGCACCCCGACTAGCGGCTTCCAAGAGACCCAGTACTTC	CASSTPTSGFQETQYF
.	.	TRBJ2-3	TRBV9	TGTGCCAGCAGCGTTGCTCGCCGGGGTCATACGCAGTATTTT	CASSVARRGHTQYF
.	.	TRBJ1-1	TRBV7-9	TGTGCCAGCAGCACGACAGAAGGGGCAGGTGAAGCTTTCTTT	CASSTTEGAGEAFF
.	.	TRBJ2-5	TRBV27	TGTGCCAGCAGTTTAGGATCGGCAGGGGCACAAGAGACCCAGTACTTC	CASSLGSAGAQETQYF
.	TRBD2	TRBJ2-5	TRBV6-6	TGTGCCAGCAGTCAACCTCCCGGGGGGGGGACCCAGTACTTC	CASSQPPGGGTQYF
.	.	TRBJ2-5	TRBV29-1	TGCAGCGTTGTACGACCTAGCGACAAAGAGACCCAGTACTTC	CSVVRPSDKETQYF
.	.	TRBJ2-3	TRBV6-5	TGTGCCAGCAGTTACTCGAGTATCACAGATACGCAGTATTTT	CASSYSSITDTQYF
.	.	TRBJ2-2	TRBV9	TGTGCCAGCAGCCCTCCTATTACCGGTTCCGGGGAGCTGTTTTTT	CASSPPITGSGELFF
.	.	TRBJ1-5	TRBV6-5	TGTGCCAGCAGAGCCTCGGGGGGGGATCAGCCCCAGCATTTT	CASRASGGDQPQHF
.	TRBD1	TRBJ1-2	TRBV7-9	TGTGCCAGCAGCTTAGGGGTGACAGGGGGACCAGGCGACTATGGCTACACCTTC	CASSLGVTGGPGDYGYTF
.	.	TRBJ2-7	TRBV5-4	TGTGCCAGCAGCGGGACACTGTCAGGCGAGCAGTACTTC	CASSGTLSGEQYF
.	.	TRBJ1-1	TRBV10-1	TGCGCCAGCGTGAGTAAAATGAACACTGAAGCTTTCTTT	CASVSKMNTEAFF
.	TRBD1	TRBJ1-5	TRBV2	TGTGCCAGCAGTGATCCGGACAGGGGAAGCAATCAGCCCCAGCATTTT	CASSDPDRGSNQPQHF
.	.	TRBJ1-1	TRBV6-6	TGTGCCAGCAGTATGGGAGTCGAGGGAACTGAAGCTTTCTTT	CASSMGVEGTEAFF
.	TRBD1	TRBJ1-5	TRBV6-5	TGTGCCAGCAGTTACGACAGGGATATTCAGCCCCAGCATTTT	CASSYDRDIQPQHF
.	TRBD1	TRBJ1-3	TRBV6-1	TGTGCCAGCAGTGAAGTGGGGAGGACAGGCAACACCATATATTTT	CASSEVGRTGNTIYF
.	TRBD1	TRBJ2-7	TRBV6-1	TGTGCCAGCAGTGCCAATCCGGGACAGGGTACCTACGAGCAGTACTTC	CASSANPGQGTYEQYF
.	.	TRBJ1-1	TRBV30	TGTGCCTTAATAGACTGGTCCGCTTTCTTT	CALIDWSAFF
.	.	TRBJ1-1	TRBV5-1	TGCGCCAGCAGCTTGGATCTGAGGTCGAGCACTGAAGCTTTCTTT	CASSLDLRSSTEAFF
.	.	TRBJ1-4	TRBV7-6	TGTGCCAGCGGAGGGTCAACTAATGAAAAACTGTTTTTT	CASGGSTNEKLFF
once	TRBD1	TRBJ2-7	TRBV7-6	TGTGCCAGCAGCTTAGGGGACAGGGGTCTATGGGAGCAGTACTTC	CASSLGDRGLWEQYF
few	.	TRBJ1-1	TRBV4-1	TGCGCCAGCAGCGAACAGGGACGGAGGACTGAAGCTTTCTTT	CASSEQGRRTEAFF
.	TRBD1	TRBJ1-6	TRBV19	TGTGCCAGTAGTATAAGCAGGGGGAGTAATTCACCCCTCCACTTT	CASSISRGSNSPLHF
.	TRBD1	TRBJ1-1	TRBV29-1	TGCAGCTCCGGGACAGGGGGCCTTGAAGCTTTCTTT	CSSGTGGLEAFF
once	.	TRBJ1-5	TRBV7-9	TGTGCCAGCGGAACCGGGACACAAAATCAGCCCCAGCATTTT	CASGTGTQNQPQHF
.	.	TRBJ1-4	TRBV6-5	TGTGCCAGCAGTTACTCCCCGAGAGAAAAACTGTTTTTT	CASSYSPREKLFF
once	TRBD1	TRBJ2-3	TRBV11-2	TGTGCCAGCAGCTCCGGACAGGGATTAGCTTCCGATACGCAGTATTTT	CASSSGQGLASDTQYF
.	TRBD1	TRBJ1-2	TRBV19	TGTGCCAGTAGTATCCGACAGGGGGCCAGTTACTATGGCTACACCTTC	CASSIRQGASYYGYTF
.	TRBD1	TRBJ1-2	TRBV10-3	TGTGCCATCAGTGAGTCTCTGTCGACAGGGGGCTCGGGCTATGGCTACACCTTC	CAISESLSTGGSGYGYTF
.	.	TRBJ2-7	TRBV5-5	TGTGCCAGCAGCCCAGGAAGCCGGCCTCTCGGGTACTTC	CASSPGSRPLGYF
few	.	TRBJ2-1	TRBV6-1	TGTGCCAGCAGTTCCGCGGAGTACAATGAGCAGTTCTTC	CASSSAEYNEQFF
once	TRBD2	TRBJ2-3	TRBV28	TGTGCCAGCAGTCCTAGCGGGGGGATCACAGATACGCAGTATTTT	CASSPSGGITDTQYF
.	.	TRBJ2-3	TRBV5-1	TGCGCCAGCAGCTTGGAAGGCAGGGGTGAAGATACGCAGTATTTT	CASSLEGRGEDTQYF
.	.	TRBJ2-3	TRBV4-2	TGTGCCAGCAGCCAAGAGAGCATCACAGATACGCAGTATTTT	CASSQESITDTQYF
.	TRBD1	TRBJ1-3	TRBV4-2	TGTGCCAGCAGGCCCATGATGGGGACAGCTGGAAACACCATATATTTT	CASRPMMGTAGNTIYF
few	.	TRBJ1-1	TRBV5-4	TGTGCCAGCAGCTCGGGGAACACTGAAGCTTTCTTT	CASSSGNTEAFF
once	TRBD2	TRBJ2-3	TRBV7-2	TGTGCCAGCAGCTCCACTAGCGGCCCAGATACGCAGTATTTT	CASSSTSGPDTQYF
.	.	TRBJ2-1	TRBV4-1	TGCGCCAGCAGCCTAATCCGCAATGAGCAGTTCTTC	CASSLIRNEQFF
once	TRBD2	TRBJ2-3	TRBV6-5	TGTGCCAGCAGATCCTCACTAGCGGGTGATACGCAGTATTTT	CASRSSLAGDTQYF
.	.	TRBJ1-5	TRBV5-1	TGCGCCAGCAGCGAACAGGGAGGCAATCAGCCCCAGCATTTT	CASSEQGGNQPQHF
.	.	TRBJ2-1	TRBV6-5	TGTGCCAGCGGCACCTACAATGAGCAGTTCTTC	CASGTYNEQFF
.	.	TRBJ1-6	TRBV19	TGTGCCAGTGGCCGGGGGGGCGGGAATTCACCCCTCCACTTT	CASGRGGGNSPLHF